This is a list of T cell receptor beta chains from one sample in a study of identical twins. Using its own MiXCR run on the 5' RACE reads, TCRdb lists one record per CDR3 protein. The sample has around 670,000 distinct CDR3 sequences; 6.1% are singletons. Sequencing input: naive T cells sorted from blood. The receptor source for this set is a young man in good health. CDR3s include the opening cysteine and the closing phenylalanine or tryptophan. A D gene is named only where the DNA matches it firmly. Size is stated for part of the rows, as once, few or many counts, or as a class when the clone is expanded.

DNA: TGTGCCAGCACCCCAGGTACCGGGACGTTCGGGGAGCTGTTTTTT
CDR3: CASTPGTGTFGELFF
size: few
D: NA
V: TRBV18
J: TRBJ2-2

DNA: TGTGCCAGCAGCTTTGGACCCCAAATTTCCTACGAGCAGTACTTC
CDR3: CASSFGPQISYEQYF
size: many
D: NA
V: TRBV5-6
J: TRBJ2-7

DNA: TGTGCCACCAGTGATTTAGCGGGAGCCTACAATGAGCAGTTCTTC
CDR3: CATSDLAGAYNEQFF
size: NA
D: TRBD2
V: TRBV24-1
J: TRBJ2-1

DNA: TGCGCCAGCAGCTTGCAGGGACTAGCGGGAGAGAATGAGCAGTTCTTC
CDR3: CASSLQGLAGENEQFF
size: many
D: TRBD2
V: TRBV5-1
J: TRBJ2-1

DNA: TGTGCCAGCAGCTTAAGCACGGGAGGGCCCAATGAGCAGTTCTTC
CDR3: CASSLSTGGPNEQFF
size: few
D: TRBD2
V: TRBV7-3
J: TRBJ2-1

DNA: TGTGCCACCAGTCGGAAAAGGGGAAATGAGGAGCTGTTTTTT
CDR3: CATSRKRGNEELFF
size: few
D: NA
V: TRBV24-1
J: TRBJ2-2

DNA: TGTGCCAGCAGCTTAGGGGCCGCAGACCAAGAGACCCAGTACTTC
CDR3: CASSLGAADQETQYF
size: few
D: NA
V: TRBV11-2
J: TRBJ2-5

DNA: TGTGCCAGCAGTGAAATAGGATATGGCTACACCTTC
CDR3: CASSEIGYGYTF
size: many
D: NA
V: TRBV25-1
J: TRBJ1-2

DNA: TGCGCCAGCAGCTTACCACCGGGACAAGAGAATGGCTACACCTTC
CDR3: CASSLPPGQENGYTF
size: many
D: NA
V: TRBV5-1
J: TRBJ1-2

DNA: TGTGCCAGCAGCGTAGTTTTCACTAGCGGAAACAATGAGCAGTTCTTC
CDR3: CASSVVFTSGNNEQFF
size: NA
D: TRBD2
V: TRBV9
J: TRBJ2-1

DNA: TGCAGCGTTCGACACGGCCAAAACATTCAGTACTTC
CDR3: CSVRHGQNIQYF
size: many
D: NA
V: TRBV29-1
J: TRBJ2-4

DNA: TGTGCCAGCAGCGCGTTCCCGACAGACTACAATGAGCAGTTCTTC
CDR3: CASSAFPTDYNEQFF
size: NA
D: NA
V: TRBV7-2
J: TRBJ2-1

DNA: TGTGCCAGCAGCTTAGAGGACGGGTGGGATGAGCAGTTCTTC
CDR3: CASSLEDGWDEQFF
size: many
D: NA
V: TRBV7-2
J: TRBJ2-1

DNA: TGTGCCAGCTCACCCCTTGGGACAGGGCCCTACAATGAGCAGTTCTTC
CDR3: CASSPLGTGPYNEQFF
size: NA
D: TRBD1
V: TRBV18
J: TRBJ2-1

DNA: TGTGCCAGCAGCCGCCGGCGCGAACATAGCACAGATACGCAGTATTTT
CDR3: CASSRRREHSTDTQYF
size: NA
D: NA
V: TRBV5-5
J: TRBJ2-3

DNA: TGCAGTGCTAGAGATCGGGGCTCTGGGGCCAACGTCCTGACTTTC
CDR3: CSARDRGSGANVLTF
size: many
D: NA
V: TRBV20-1
J: TRBJ2-6

DNA: TGTGCCAGCCCCCCGTCCGGCGAGCAGTACTTC
CDR3: CASPPSGEQYF
size: many
D: NA
V: TRBV27
J: TRBJ2-7

DNA: TGTGCCAGCAGACGAACCTCAGGGAACACCGGGGAGCTGTTTTTT
CDR3: CASRRTSGNTGELFF
size: NA
D: NA
V: TRBV27
J: TRBJ2-2

DNA: TGTGCCAGCAGGGCTCTCCGGGGGACCCAGTACTTC
CDR3: CASRALRGTQYF
size: many
D: NA
V: TRBV12-3/TRBV12-4
J: TRBJ2-5

DNA: TGCAGCGTCATCACCGGGACTTCGTCCGATACGCAGTATTTT
CDR3: CSVITGTSSDTQYF
size: many
D: NA
V: TRBV29-1
J: TRBJ2-3

DNA: TGTGCCAGCAGTGGAGGGGGTGTTTACGAGCAGTACTTC
CDR3: CASSGGGVYEQYF
size: NA
D: NA
V: TRBV2
J: TRBJ2-7

DNA: TGTGCCATCAGACAGGGGCGAAATCAGCCCCAGCATTTT
CDR3: CAIRQGRNQPQHF
size: many
D: TRBD1
V: TRBV10-3
J: TRBJ1-5

DNA: TGTGCCAGCAGTTCGCAAGGGCCTGGACAGCCCCAGCATTTT
CDR3: CASSSQGPGQPQHF
size: many
D: NA
V: TRBV12-3/TRBV12-4
J: TRBJ1-5

DNA: TGTGCCAGCAGTTTTGGGGGATCCTATAATTCACCCCTCCACTTT
CDR3: CASSFGGSYNSPLHF
size: many
D: NA
V: TRBV12-3/TRBV12-4
J: TRBJ1-6

DNA: TGTGCCATCAGTGGCCCGGCAGCGGGTAATACAGATACGCAGTATTTT
CDR3: CAISGPAAGNTDTQYF
size: many
D: NA
V: TRBV10-3
J: TRBJ2-3

DNA: TGTGCCAGCGGGAGAGGGGAGGGGTACAATGAGCAGTTCTTC
CDR3: CASGRGEGYNEQFF
size: many
D: TRBD2
V: TRBV6-1
J: TRBJ2-1